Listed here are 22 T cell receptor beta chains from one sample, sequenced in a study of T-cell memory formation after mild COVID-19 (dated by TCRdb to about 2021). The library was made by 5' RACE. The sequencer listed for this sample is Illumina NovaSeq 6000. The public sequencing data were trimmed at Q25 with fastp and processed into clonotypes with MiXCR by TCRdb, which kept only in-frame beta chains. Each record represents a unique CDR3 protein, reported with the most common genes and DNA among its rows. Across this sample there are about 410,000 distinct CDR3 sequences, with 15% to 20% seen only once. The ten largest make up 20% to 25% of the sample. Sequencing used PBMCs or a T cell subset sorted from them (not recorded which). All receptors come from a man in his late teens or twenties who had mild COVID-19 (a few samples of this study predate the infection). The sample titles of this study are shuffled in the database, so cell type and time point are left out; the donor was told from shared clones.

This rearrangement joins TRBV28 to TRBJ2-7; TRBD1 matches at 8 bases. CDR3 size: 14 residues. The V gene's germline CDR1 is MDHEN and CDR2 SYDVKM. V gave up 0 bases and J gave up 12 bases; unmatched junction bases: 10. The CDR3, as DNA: TGTGCCAGCAGTTTATGGCCCAGGGGGCGAGGCTGGTACTTC. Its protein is CASSLWPRGRGWYF.

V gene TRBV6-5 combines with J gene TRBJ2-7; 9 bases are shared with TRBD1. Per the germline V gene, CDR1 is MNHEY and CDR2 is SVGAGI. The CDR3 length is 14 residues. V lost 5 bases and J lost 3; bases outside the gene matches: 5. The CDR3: CASSDRQGGYEQYF. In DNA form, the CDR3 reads TGTGCCAGCAGTGACCGACAGGGGGGCTACGAGCAGTACTTC.

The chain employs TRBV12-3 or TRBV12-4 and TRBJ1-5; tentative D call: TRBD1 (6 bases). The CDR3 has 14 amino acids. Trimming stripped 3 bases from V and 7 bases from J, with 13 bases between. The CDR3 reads CASSFTGSVQPQHF. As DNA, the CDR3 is TGTGCCAGCAGTTTTACAGGGAGTGTCCAGCCCCAGCATTTT.

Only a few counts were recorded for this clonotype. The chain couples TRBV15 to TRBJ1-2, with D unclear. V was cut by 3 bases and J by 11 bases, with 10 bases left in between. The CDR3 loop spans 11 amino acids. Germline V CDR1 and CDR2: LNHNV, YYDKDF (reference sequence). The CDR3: CATSSGPLYTF. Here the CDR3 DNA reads TGTGCCACCAGCAGTGGGCCGCTTTACACCTTC.

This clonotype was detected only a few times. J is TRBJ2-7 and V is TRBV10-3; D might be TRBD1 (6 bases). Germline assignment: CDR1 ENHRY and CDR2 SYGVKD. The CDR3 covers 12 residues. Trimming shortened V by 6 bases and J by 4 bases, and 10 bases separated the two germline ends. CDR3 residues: CAISPGEYEQYF. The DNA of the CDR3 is TGTGCCATCAGCCCAGGGGAGTACGAGCAGTACTTC.

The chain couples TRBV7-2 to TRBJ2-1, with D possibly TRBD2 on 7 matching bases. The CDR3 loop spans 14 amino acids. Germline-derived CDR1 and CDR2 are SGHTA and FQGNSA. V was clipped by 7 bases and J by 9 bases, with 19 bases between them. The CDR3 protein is CASNRWGGAIEQFF. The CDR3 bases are TGTGCCAGCAACCGGTGGGGGGGGGCTATTGAGCAGTTCTTC.

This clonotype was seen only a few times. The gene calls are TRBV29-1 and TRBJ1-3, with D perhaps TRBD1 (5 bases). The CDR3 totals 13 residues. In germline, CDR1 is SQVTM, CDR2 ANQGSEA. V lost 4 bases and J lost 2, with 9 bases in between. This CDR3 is CSVAGTPGNTIYF. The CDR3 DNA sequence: TGCAGCGTTGCCGGGACCCCTGGAAACACCATATATTTT.

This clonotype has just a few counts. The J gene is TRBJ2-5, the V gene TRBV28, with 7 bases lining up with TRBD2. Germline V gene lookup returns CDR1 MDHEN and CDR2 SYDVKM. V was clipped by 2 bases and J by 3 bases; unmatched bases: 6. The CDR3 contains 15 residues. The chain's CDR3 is CASSLGYAGEETQYF. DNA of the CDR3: TGTGCCAGCAGTTTAGGATACGCGGGGGAAGAGACCCAGTACTTC.

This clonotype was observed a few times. In DNA, the CDR3 is TGTGCCAGCAGCGTAGCTCCGTCAACTAATGAAAAACTGTTTTTT. It encodes CASSVAPSTNEKLFF. This chain connects TRBV9 to TRBJ1-4; D not certain. This CDR3 is built from 15 residues. Trimming took off 0 bases at V and 0 bases at J, with 6 bases between the two ends. CDR1 is SGDLS, CDR2 YYNGEE, per germline. Complete variable domain (other parts from reference TRBV9 and TRBJ1-4): DSGVTQTPKHLITATGQRVTLRCSPRSGDLSVYWYQQSLDQGLQFLIQYYNGEERAKGNILERFSAQQFPDLHSELNLSSLELGDSALYFCASSVAPSTNEKLFFGSGTQLSVL.

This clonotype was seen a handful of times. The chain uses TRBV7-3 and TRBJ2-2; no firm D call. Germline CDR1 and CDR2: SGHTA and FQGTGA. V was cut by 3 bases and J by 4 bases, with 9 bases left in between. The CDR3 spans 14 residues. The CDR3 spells CASSFAHLTGELFF. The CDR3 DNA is TGTGCCAGCAGCTTCGCACACCTCACCGGGGAGCTGTTTTTT.

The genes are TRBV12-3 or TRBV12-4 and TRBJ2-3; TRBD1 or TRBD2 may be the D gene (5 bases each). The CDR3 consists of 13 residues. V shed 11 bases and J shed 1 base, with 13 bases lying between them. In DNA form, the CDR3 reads TGTGCCTCCCAAATGGGGGGCACAGATACGCAGTATTTT. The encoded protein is CASQMGGTDTQYF.

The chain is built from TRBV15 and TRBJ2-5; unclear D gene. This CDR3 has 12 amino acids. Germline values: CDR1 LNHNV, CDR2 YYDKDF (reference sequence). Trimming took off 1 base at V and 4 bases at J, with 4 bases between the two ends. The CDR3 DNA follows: TGTGCCACCAGCAGAGGTCGAGAGACCCAGTACTTC. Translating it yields CATSRGRETQYF.

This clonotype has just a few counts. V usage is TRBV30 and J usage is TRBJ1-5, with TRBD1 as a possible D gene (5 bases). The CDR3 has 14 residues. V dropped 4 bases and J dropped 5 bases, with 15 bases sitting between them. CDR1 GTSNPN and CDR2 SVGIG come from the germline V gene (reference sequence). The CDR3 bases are TGTGCCTGGAATACTGCGCAGGGCGATCAGCCCCAGCATTTT. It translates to CAWNTAQGDQPQHF.

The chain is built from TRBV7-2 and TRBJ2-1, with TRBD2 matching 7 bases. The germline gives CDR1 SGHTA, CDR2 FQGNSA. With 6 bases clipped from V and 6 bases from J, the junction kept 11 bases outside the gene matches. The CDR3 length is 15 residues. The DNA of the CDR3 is TGTGCCAGCAGGGGGAGGGCCCGAGCTGGCAATGAGCAGTTCTTC. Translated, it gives CASRGRARAGNEQFF. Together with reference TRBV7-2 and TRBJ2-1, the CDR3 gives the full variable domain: GAGVSQSPSNKVTEKGKDVELRCDPISGHTALYWYRQSLGQGLEFLIYFQGNSAPDKSGLPSDRFSAERTGGSVSTLTIQRTQQEDSAVYLCASRGRARAGNEQFFGPGTRLTVL.

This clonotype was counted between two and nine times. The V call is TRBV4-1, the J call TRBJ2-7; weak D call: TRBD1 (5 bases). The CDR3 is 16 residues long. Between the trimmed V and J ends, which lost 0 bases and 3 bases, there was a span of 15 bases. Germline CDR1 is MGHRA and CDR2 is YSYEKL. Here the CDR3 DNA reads TGCGCCAGCAGCCAAGATCTCCTTAAGGGGCTCTACGAGCAGTACTTC. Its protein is CASSQDLLKGLYEQYF.

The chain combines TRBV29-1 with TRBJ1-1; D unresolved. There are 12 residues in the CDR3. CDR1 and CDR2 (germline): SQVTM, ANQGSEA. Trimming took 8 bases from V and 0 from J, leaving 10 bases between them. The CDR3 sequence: CSPLRVNTEAFF. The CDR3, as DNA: TGCAGCCCCCTCCGGGTGAACACTGAAGCTTTCTTT.

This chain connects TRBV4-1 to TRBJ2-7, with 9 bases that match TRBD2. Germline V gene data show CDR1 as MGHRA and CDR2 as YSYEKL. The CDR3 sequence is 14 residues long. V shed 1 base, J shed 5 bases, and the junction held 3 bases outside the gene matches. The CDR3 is CASSQVAGVNEQYF. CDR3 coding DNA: TGCGCCAGCAGCCAAGTAGCGGGGGTCAACGAGCAGTACTTC.

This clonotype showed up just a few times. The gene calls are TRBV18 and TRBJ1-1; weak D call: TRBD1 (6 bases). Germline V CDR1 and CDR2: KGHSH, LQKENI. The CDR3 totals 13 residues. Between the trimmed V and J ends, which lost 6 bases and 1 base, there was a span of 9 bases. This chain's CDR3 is CASSGQPNTEAFF. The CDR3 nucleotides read TGTGCCAGCTCCGGACAGCCGAACACTGAAGCTTTCTTT.

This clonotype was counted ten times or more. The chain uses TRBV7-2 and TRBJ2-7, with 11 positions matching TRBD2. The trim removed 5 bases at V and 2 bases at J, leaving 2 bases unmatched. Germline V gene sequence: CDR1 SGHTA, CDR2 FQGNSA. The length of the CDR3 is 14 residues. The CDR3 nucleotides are TGTGCCAGCAGCCCTAGCGGGGGGCCCTACGAGCAGTACTTC. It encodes CASSPSGGPYEQYF.

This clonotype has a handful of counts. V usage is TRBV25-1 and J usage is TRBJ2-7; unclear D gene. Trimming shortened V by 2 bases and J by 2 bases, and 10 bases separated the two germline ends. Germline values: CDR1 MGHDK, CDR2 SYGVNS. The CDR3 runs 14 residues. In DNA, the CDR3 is TGTGCCAGCAGTGAAGCCCAAGGAACCTACGAGCAGTACTTC. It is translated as CASSEAQGTYEQYF.

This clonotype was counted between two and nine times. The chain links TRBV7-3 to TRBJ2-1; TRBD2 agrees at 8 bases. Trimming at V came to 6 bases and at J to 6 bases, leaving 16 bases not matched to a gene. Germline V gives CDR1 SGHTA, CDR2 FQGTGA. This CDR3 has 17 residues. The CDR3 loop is CASSFVGRAGDGNEQFF. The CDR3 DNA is TGTGCCAGCAGTTTCGTTGGTAGAGCGGGGGACGGCAATGAGCAGTTCTTC.

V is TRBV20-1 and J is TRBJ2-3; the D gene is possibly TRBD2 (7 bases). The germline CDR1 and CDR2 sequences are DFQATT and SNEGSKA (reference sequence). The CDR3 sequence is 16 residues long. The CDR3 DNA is TGCAGCGCTTGGCTCGGGGGGCACACTAGCACAGATACGCAGTATTTT. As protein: CSAWLGGHTSTDTQYF.